The clone carrying this TCR beta chain appeared once. Antigen unknown. Mismatch with germline at one junction end may stem from a read error. The data stem from a study of blood T cells in healthy people across ages. Study outcomes and limitations: Bulk PBMC profiling left naive and antigen-experienced comparisons inconclusive.

For the second PCR, which ran for about 7 to 11 cycles, a sample-barcoded 5' primer and a J-beta primer mix were used. MiXCR, applied by TCRdb to the 5' RACE reads, yields one record per CDR3 protein. There are 910,000 or so distinct CDR3 sequences in the sample; 51% occur only once, and about 20% lies in the top ten. Researchers report isolating at least 7 million PBMCs per sample. Germline CDR1 and CDR2: LGHDT and YNNKEL (reference sequence). This CDR3 contains 15 residues. This chain links TRBV3-1 with TRBJ2-1; 13 positions agree with TRBD2. The receptor was isolated from a woman aged 60-75 years in good health. What was sequenced was blood. This CDR3 reads CAGSQGLAGINEQFF. The DNA for the CDR3 is TGTGCCGGCAGCCAGGGACTAGCGGGAATCAATGAGCAGTTCTTC.